This T cell receptor beta chain was observed in a study of T cells in Graves' hyperthyroidism and ophthalmopathy. Study details: Peripheral blood collection took place at initial diagnosis, before any treatment.

Notes on this clonotype: What it recognizes is unknown.

General observations from the study: Median prediction lead before ophthalmopathy onset was around seven months with the model. Ophthalmopathy cases were set apart from stable hyperthyroidism by a 13 V-J model.

Uncontrolled infection, other autoimmune disease, pregnancy or lactation disqualified patients from enrolment. Template material for amplifying TCR beta CDR3 regions consisted of RNA transcripts. The study used the HTBI primer set for a first-round RT-PCR of the TCR CDR3. Using its own MiXCR run on the multiplex PCR reads, TCRdb lists one record per CDR3 protein. Among about 610,000 distinct CDR3 sequences listed, roughly 15% were seen once. Trimming removed 1 base from V and 4 bases from J, with 9 bases in between. This CDR3 comprises 14 residues. The germline V gene has CDR1 KGHDR and CDR2 SFDVKD. This chain connects TRBV24-1 to TRBJ2-5; D may be TRBD2 (5 bases). This receptor was taken from a woman between 35 and 50 years old with Graves' ophthalmopathy. Sequencing used blood. CDR3 residues: CATSDFEGGETQYF. The CDR3 bases are TGTGCCACCAGTGATTTCGAGGGTGGAGAGACCCAGTACTTC.